This T cell receptor (beta chain) was retrieved from a study of cytomegalovirus exposure and HLA in healthy donors. In the study overall: Of about 400 genotyped donors, roughly 86% clustered with self-reported Caucasian donors. Study-wide results and limits: Reportedly, diagnosis of cytomegalovirus status by the classifier showed high specificity and sensitivity.

Trimming left V 5 bases short and J 4 bases short, with 14 bases between. Germline V gene data show CDR1 as SEHNR and CDR2 as FQNEAQ (reference sequence). This CDR3 is built from 14 residues. 13 Jbeta primers and 60 Vbeta primers were used for the PCR. Some clones are missing from TCRdb's copy, which holds only in-frame ones; the method was immunoSEQ multiplex PCR. In the table there are over 200,000 clones, about 89% of which are singletons. Concerning this clone itself: Its specificity is not known.

The specimen sequenced was PBMCs. The chain links TRBV7-9 to TRBJ1-2, with D hard to call. This receptor was obtained from a woman under 30 in good health and CMV-seronegative. DNA of the CDR3: TGTGCCAGCAGCATACCGTTCGTGGCCTATGGCTACACCTTC. Protein product: CASSIPFVAYGYTF.